Below are 5 T cell receptor beta chains sequenced from a single sample in a study of CD8 T cells in Susac syndrome (dated by TCRdb to 2018 to 2020). Library preparation was by the immunoSEQ multiplex PCR assay. RNA was extracted with the RNeasy kit and 0.5 to 1 ug was reverse transcribed using random hexamers. TCRdb cleaned the public reads at Q25 with fastp, built clones with MiXCR and kept in-frame beta chains. Here each entry gathers all rows of one CDR3 protein and keeps the most common genes and DNA. The sample yields a few hundred thousand distinct CDR3 sequences; 80% to 95% were counted once. Approximately 0.07% of the sample is taken by the ten largest. Source material: CD4+ T cells from PBMCs. Receptor source: a human donor with multiple sclerosis.

The chain combines TRBV7-3 with TRBJ2-3; D perhaps matches TRBD1 (6 bases). The CDR3 is 16 amino acids. The germline V gene encodes CDR1 SGHTA and CDR2 FQGTGA. V lost 1 base and J 1 base, leaving 12 bases between the germline ends. The CDR3 DNA reads as TGTGCCAGCAGCTTAAGCGGCTCAGGGGGCACAGATACGCAGTATTTT. Protein sequence: CASSLSGSGGTDTQYF.

The CDR3 bases are TGCAGTGCTAAGACACCGGACAGGGGATTACTCAATGAGCAGTTCTTC. Translating it yields CSAKTPDRGLLNEQFF. The J gene is TRBJ2-1, the V gene TRBV20-1; TRBD1 matches at 9 bases. CDR3 length equals 16 residues. V shed 4 bases, J shed 6 bases, and the junction held 13 bases outside the gene matches. Germline V CDR1 and CDR2: DFQATT, SNEGSKA (reference sequence).

The rearrangement uses TRBV7-9 and TRBJ2-1, with 9 bases identical to TRBD1. The CDR3 sequence is 15 residues long. V lost 1 base to trimming and J lost 10 bases; unmatched junction nucleotides: 8. The V gene's germline CDR1 is SEHNR and CDR2 FQNEAQ (reference sequence). This CDR3 reads CASSLEGTGSREQFF. CDR3 in DNA: TGTGCCAGCAGCTTAGAAGGGACAGGGTCTCGCGAGCAGTTCTTC.

This rearrangement joins TRBV7-9 to TRBJ1-6; no clear D. With 5 bases removed from V and 7 bases from J, the gap between germline ends came to 6 bases. The CDR3 extends over 12 amino acids. Germline values: CDR1 SEHNR, CDR2 FQNEAQ (reference sequence). The CDR3 is CASSVDNSPLHF. In DNA, the CDR3 is TGTGCCAGCAGCGTTGACAATTCACCCCTCCACTTT.

This sequence joins TRBV5-4 and TRBJ2-2; D not resolved. The length of the CDR3 is 15 residues. Germline CDR1 is SGHNT and CDR2 is YYREEE (reference sequence). The V end lost 0 bases, the J end lost 1 base, and 7 bases lay between the germline ends. The CDR3 sequence: CASSLADGNTGELFF. The CDR3 DNA follows: TGTGCCAGCAGCTTGGCGGACGGGAACACCGGGGAGCTGTTTTTT.